This TCR beta chain is from a study of T cells after yellow fever vaccination. Study information: Preparation used SMART-Seq v4 Ultra Low Input for the low-cell-number fractions. Study results and caveats: Of the clonotypes, a small share occurred in both CD4 and CD8 compartments. A weaker secondary response peaked on day 5, the primary on day 15. FACS-sorted repertoires could contain abundant clonotypes contaminating from the bulk population.

This CDR3 has 13 amino acids. Trimming took off 8 bases at V and 1 base at J, with 11 bases between the two ends. CDR1 and CDR2 (germline): KGHSH, LQKENI. This clonotype was seen ten or more times. The antigen is unknown. One entry per CDR3 protein results from TCRdb running MiXCR on the 5' RACE reads. The sample lists hundreds of thousands of distinct CDR3 sequences, roughly 13% seen once, with over 11% in the top ten. The TCR comes from a man between 25 and 39 years old who received the YFV17D yellow fever vaccine. The chain carries TRBV18 and TRBJ2-5; D may match TRBD1 or TRBD2 (5 bases each). Specimen: PBMCs, collected on the day of the yellow fever booster vaccination. CDR3 sequence: CASSPGTQETQYF. CDR3 coding DNA: TGTGCCAGCAGCCCCGGGACCCAAGAGACCCAGTACTTC.